This T cell receptor beta chain was captured by sequencing in a study of shared clonotypes between healthy human individuals. The overall study: A couple of women and three men aged 18 to 49 made up the donors. Each donor's CD8 memory used one plate, CD8 naive two, each CD4 subset three.

Several immunoSEQ plates held equal portions of the genomic DNA taken from each subset. Authors' data handling: There were no quality scores in the junction-only immunoSEQ sequences, so filtering differed. Profiling relied on immunoSEQ multiplex PCR, and the TCRdb table lists in-frame clones only, not all of them. That table supplies the V and J calls and clone size; D and trimming were determined from the DNA. The data show 900,000 to 1,200,000 clones, 78% seen once. From germline, CDR1 is SGHVS and CDR2 FQNEAQ. This CDR3 is 15 amino acids long. V trimming: 4 bases; J trimming: 1 base; junction bases outside the gene matches: 6.

The gene calls are TRBV7-8 and TRBJ2-5; 7 positions agree with TRBD2. The clonotype originates from a man between 18 and 35 years old in good health. Some clones in this sample may be carry-over from other donors' samples. Sequencing was performed on memory CD4+ T cells from PBMCs. The subset: CD45RA-negative fraction. CDR3 bases: TGTGCCAGCAGCTGGGAGCGGGGCCCCCAAGAGACCCAGTACTTC. Translated: CASSWERGPQETQYF. Full variable domain (missing parts from reference TRBV7-8 and TRBJ2-5): GAGVSQSPRYKVAKRGQDVALRCDPISGHVSLFWYQQALGQGPEFLTYFQNEAQLDKSGLPSDRFFAERPEGSVSTLKIQRTQQEDSAVYLCASSWERGPQETQYFGPGTRLLVL.